The text below deals with one T cell receptor beta chain. There are 13 residues in the CDR3. CDR1 and CDR2 (germline): MDHEN, SYDVKM. The V segment lost 7 bases and the J segment 6 bases; nucleotides outside the gene matches: 8. This table comes from immunoSEQ multiplex PCR, and its TCRdb copy is limited to in-frame clones, with some not included. This sample has 100,000 or so clones, with just under 85% found just once. This sample was taken from a study of blood T cell repertoires in COVID-19. The sequence was obtained from a woman in her 70s with active or convalescent COVID-19. This chain links TRBV28 with TRBJ1-2; the match to TRBD1 covers 7 bases. The sequenced sample was peripheral blood. Here the CDR3 reads CASNRDSFDGYTF. For the CDR3, the DNA is TGTGCCAGCAATCGGGACAGCTTCGATGGCTACACCTTC.